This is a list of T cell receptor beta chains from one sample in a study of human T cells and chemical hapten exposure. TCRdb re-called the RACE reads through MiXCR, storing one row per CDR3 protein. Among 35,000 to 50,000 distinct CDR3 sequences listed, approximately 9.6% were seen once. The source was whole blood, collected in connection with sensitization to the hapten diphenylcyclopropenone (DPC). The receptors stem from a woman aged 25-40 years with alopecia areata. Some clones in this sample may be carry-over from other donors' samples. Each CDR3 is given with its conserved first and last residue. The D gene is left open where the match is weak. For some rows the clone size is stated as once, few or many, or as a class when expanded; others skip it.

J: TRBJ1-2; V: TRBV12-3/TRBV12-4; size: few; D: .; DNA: TGTGCCAGCAGTCCCGGACAGCGGACTCTCTATGGCTACACCTTC; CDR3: CASSPGQRTLYGYTF
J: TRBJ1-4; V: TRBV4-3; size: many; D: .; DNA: TGCGCCAGCAGACCCGGTTTCGGGACAACTAATGAAAAACTGTTTTTT; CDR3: CASRPGFGTTNEKLFF
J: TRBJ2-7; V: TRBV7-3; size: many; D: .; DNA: TGTGCCAGCAGCCCCTCGGGCGGCGAGCAGTACTTC; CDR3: CASSPSGGEQYF
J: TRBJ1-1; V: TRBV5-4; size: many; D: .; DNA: TGTGCCAGCAGCCGAATGGGGAACACTGAAGCTTTCTTT; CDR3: CASSRMGNTEAFF
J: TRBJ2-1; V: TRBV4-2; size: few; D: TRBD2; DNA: TGTGCCAGCAGCCAAGACTTGGCGGGGGGATATAATGAGCAGTTCTTC; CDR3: CASSQDLAGGYNEQFF
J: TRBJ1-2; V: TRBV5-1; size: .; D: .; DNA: TGCGCCAGCAGCTCGACAGGCGCTATTGACTACACCTTC; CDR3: CASSSTGAIDYTF
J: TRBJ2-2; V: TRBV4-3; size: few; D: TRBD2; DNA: TGCGCCAGCAGCCAAGTTCGAGGCGGGGGGGCGTCCGGGGAGCTGTTTTTT; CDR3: CASSQVRGGGASGELFF
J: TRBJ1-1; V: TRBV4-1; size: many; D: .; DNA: TGCGCCAGCAGCCATCGGGACGGGGATGAAGCTTTCTTT; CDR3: CASSHRDGDEAFF
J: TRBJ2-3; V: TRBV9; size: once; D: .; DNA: TGTGCCAGCAGCGTAGCTTGGCAGGGCCTCACAGATACGCAGTATTTT; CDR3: CASSVAWQGLTDTQYF
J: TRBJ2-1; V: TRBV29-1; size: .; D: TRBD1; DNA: TGCAGCGTTGCACAGGGGGTGGACAATGAGCAGTTCTTC; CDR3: CSVAQGVDNEQFF
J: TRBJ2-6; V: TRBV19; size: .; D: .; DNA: TGTGCCAGTAGTCCAAACTCTGGGGCCAACGTCCTGACTTTC; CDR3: CASSPNSGANVLTF
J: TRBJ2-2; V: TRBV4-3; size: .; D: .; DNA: TGCGCCAGCAGCCAGGGTACAGGGTCCACCGGGGAGCTGTTTTTT; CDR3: CASSQGTGSTGELFF
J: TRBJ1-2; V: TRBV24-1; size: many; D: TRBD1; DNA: TGTGCCACCAGTGAATCGGGACAGACCACTCCCTACTATGGCTACACCTTC; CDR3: CATSESGQTTPYYGYTF
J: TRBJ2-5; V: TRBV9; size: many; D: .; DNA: TGTGCCAGCAGCGTAGGCGGAGGGCAGGGGACCCAGTACTTC; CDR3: CASSVGGGQGTQYF
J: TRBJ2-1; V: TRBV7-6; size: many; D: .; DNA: TGTGCCAGCAGCCAAGGGCCCGGTGAGCAGTTCTTC; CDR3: CASSQGPGEQFF
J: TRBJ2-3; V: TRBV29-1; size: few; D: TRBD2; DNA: TGCAGCGTTCCCGGACTAGCGGGGGGTTCAGATACGCAGTATTTT; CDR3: CSVPGLAGGSDTQYF
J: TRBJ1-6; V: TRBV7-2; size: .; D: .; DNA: TGTGCCAGCAGCGCCCAATCAGGCCCTAATTCACCCCTCCACTTT; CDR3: CASSAQSGPNSPLHF
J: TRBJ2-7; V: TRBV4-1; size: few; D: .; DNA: TGCGCCAGCAGCCAAGATTGTAGGGCGGGGGCCAGGTCTTGCGAGCAGTACTTC; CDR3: CASSQDCRAGARSCEQYF
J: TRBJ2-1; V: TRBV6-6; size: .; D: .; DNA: TGTGCCAGCAGTTACGAGGTATACAATGAGCAGTTCTTC; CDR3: CASSYEVYNEQFF
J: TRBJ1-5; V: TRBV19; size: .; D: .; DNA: TGTGCCAGTAGTATAGATCGAGGAAGCAATCAGCCCCAGCATTTT; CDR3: CASSIDRGSNQPQHF
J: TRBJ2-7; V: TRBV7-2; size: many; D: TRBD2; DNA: TGTGCCAGCAGCTTAAGGCGGGGGACCTACGAGCAGTACTTC; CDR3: CASSLRRGTYEQYF
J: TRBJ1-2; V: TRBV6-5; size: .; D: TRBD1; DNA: TGTGCCTCCACCCCCACCGGGACAGGCCTCTATGGCTACACCTTC; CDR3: CASTPTGTGLYGYTF
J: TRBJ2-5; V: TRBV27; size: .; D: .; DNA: TGTGCCAGCAGTTTAACGGGGGCGCGCGGGTCGGGGACCCAGTACTTC; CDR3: CASSLTGARGSGTQYF
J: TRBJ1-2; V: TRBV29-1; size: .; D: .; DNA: TGCAGCGTTTTGGGTCTTAACTATGGCTACACCTTC; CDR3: CSVLGLNYGYTF
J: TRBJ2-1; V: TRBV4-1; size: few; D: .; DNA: TGCGCCAGCAGCCCTACCGTCCGGGAAAACTCCTACAATGAGCAGTTCTTC; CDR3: CASSPTVRENSYNEQFF
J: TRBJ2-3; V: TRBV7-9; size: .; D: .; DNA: TGTGCCAGCAGCTTGAAGGGGAGGGGGACAGATACGCAGTATTTT; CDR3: CASSLKGRGTDTQYF
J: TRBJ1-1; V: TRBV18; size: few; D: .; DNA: TGTGCCAGCTCACCATCGGCGGGAAACACTGAAGCTTTCTTT; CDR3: CASSPSAGNTEAFF
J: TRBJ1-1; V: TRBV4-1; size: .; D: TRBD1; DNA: TGCGCCAGCAGCAACTCCGGGACAGGGAGTCCTGAAGCTTTCTTT; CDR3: CASSNSGTGSPEAFF
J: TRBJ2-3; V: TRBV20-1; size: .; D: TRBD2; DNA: TGCAGTGCAGGACTAGCGGTCACAGATACGCAGTATTTT; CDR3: CSAGLAVTDTQYF
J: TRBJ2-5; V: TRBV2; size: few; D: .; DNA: TGTGCCAGCACCCCGCCTGACAAGTCACAGTACTTC; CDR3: CASTPPDKSQYF
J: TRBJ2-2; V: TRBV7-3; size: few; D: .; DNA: TGTGCCAGCAGCTTACGCACCGGGGAGCTGTTTTTT; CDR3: CASSLRTGELFF
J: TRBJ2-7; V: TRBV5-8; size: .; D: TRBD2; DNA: TGTGCCAGCAGCCCCGGACTAGCGGGGGGCCGGAACCTCTACGAGCAGTACTTC; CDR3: CASSPGLAGGRNLYEQYF
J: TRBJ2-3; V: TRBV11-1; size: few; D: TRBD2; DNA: TGTGCCAGCAGCCGGGGTAGCGGGGGAGTTTTCACAGATACGCAGTATTTT; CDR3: CASSRGSGGVFTDTQYF
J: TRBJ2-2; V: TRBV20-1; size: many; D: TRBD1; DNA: TGCAGTGCCCTAGTCGGGACAGCCACCGGGGAGCTGTTTTTT; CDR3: CSALVGTATGELFF
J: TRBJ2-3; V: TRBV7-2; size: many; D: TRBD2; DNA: TGTGCCAGCAGCTTAGTCCCAGCGGGGGGTTATGCAGATACGCAGTATTTT; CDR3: CASSLVPAGGYADTQYF
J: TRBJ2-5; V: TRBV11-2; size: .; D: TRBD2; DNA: TGTGCCAGCAGCCCCCGCCTGGGACTACAACAAGAGACCCAGTACTTC; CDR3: CASSPRLGLQQETQYF
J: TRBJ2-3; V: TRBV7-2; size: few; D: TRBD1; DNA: TGTGCCAGCAGCCGACTCCTGACAGGGGAAGATACGCAGTATTTT; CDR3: CASSRLLTGEDTQYF
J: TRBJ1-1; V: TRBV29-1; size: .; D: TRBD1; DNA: TGCAGCGGGGGGACAGGGTCCTCGAACACTGAAGCTTTCTTT; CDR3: CSGGTGSSNTEAFF
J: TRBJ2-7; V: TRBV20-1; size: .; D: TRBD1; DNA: TGCAGTGCTAGAGCCTCGTTATACAGGGGTTTCGACGAGCAGTACTTC; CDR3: CSARASLYRGFDEQYF
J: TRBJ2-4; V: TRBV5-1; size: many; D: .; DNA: TGCGCCAGCAGCTCTGGGGGCGTCCGGGACATTCAGTACTTC; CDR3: CASSSGGVRDIQYF